This TCR beta chain was identified during a study of control samples from healthy donors and cancer patients. Some clones are missing from TCRdb's copy, which holds only in-frame ones; the method was immunoSEQ multiplex PCR. The sample lists about 110,000 clones, approximately 90% occurring once. Per the germline V gene, CDR1 is MGHRA and CDR2 is YSYEKL. The J segment lost 4 bases and the V segment lost 4 bases, leaving 6 bases of the junction unmatched. This CDR3 is built from 14 residues. The TCR originated in a woman aged 55-75 years with lung cancer. Material: PBMCs. This chain connects TRBV4-1 to TRBJ2-7; the match to TRBD2 covers 8 bases. The DNA of the CDR3 is TGCGCCAGCAGCCCTTCAGCGGGAGCGTACGAGCAGTACTTC. This codes for CASSPSAGAYEQYF.